This T cell receptor (beta chain) appears in the sequencing data of a study of OX40 agonist ivuxolimab in advanced cancers. In the study overall: Dose-escalation cases comprised hepatocellular carcinoma, melanoma, renal cell or head and neck cancer. Study-level results: The antigen specificity of the peripheral T cells (those that were expanded) was not determined. In a subset of nonresponders, normalized T-cell clonal expansion was also low.

The protocol was immunoSEQ multiplex PCR, while the TCRdb copy is restricted to in-frame clones and leaves out a portion. The sample contains about 33,000 clones, about nine tenths of which appear only once. About this clone: The antigen remains unidentified.

Germline lookup yields CDR1 PRHDT and CDR2 FYEKMQ (reference sequence). The CDR3 sequence is 16 residues long. The ends lost 2 bases at V and 4 bases at J; junction bases unmatched: 5. The rearrangement links TRBV13 to TRBJ2-3; 11 bases map to TRBD2. The TCR comes from an adult with an advanced solid tumor such as melanoma, head and neck, liver or kidney cancer. The source material was CD4+ or CD8+ T cells sorted from blood, sampled in a trial of the OX40 agonist ivuxolimab. CDR3 bases: TGTGCCAGCAGCTTAAAGGGACTAGCGGAGGCAGATACGCAGTATTTT. It is translated as CASSLKGLAEADTQYF.